Each of the 31 T cell receptor beta chains below was sequenced from the same sample in a study of blood T cells in healthy people across ages. Sample-barcoded 5' priming and a J-beta primer mix drove a second PCR of 7 to 11 cycles. TCRdb re-called the 5' RACE reads with MiXCR, one entry per CDR3 protein. This sample yields about 1.5 million distinct CDR3 sequences, of which around 39% are seen a single time; 7% to 9.5% belongs to the top ten. Sequenced material: blood. The source is a woman younger than 30 in good health.

The chain joins TRBV6-5 to TRBJ1-4, with D possibly matching TRBD1 (5 bases). The CDR3 extends over 14 amino acids. Trimming took off 1 base at V and 6 bases at J, with 9 bases between the two ends. The germline V gene has CDR1 MNHEY and CDR2 SVGAGI. The CDR3 here is CASSYWGGDEKLFF. CDR3 nucleotides: TGTGCCAGCAGTTACTGGGGGGGGGATGAAAAACTGTTTTTT.

CDR3 sequence: CSATSPGRSTDTQYF. The CDR3 DNA is TGCAGTGCTACTTCCCCCGGGAGAAGCACAGATACGCAGTATTTT. This chain uses TRBV20-1 with TRBJ2-3; perhaps TRBD2 as D (6 bases). Germline lookup yields CDR1 DFQATT and CDR2 SNEGSKA (reference sequence). CDR3 size: 15 residues. V shed 4 bases and J shed 0 bases, with 14 bases lying between them.

This clonotype appeared many times. The chain has TRBV6-1 and TRBJ1-2; D may be TRBD1 (5 bases). The germline V and J ends were trimmed by 0 bases and 3 bases, with 5 bases remaining between them. The germline V gene encodes CDR1 MNHNS and CDR2 SASEGT. The CDR3 runs 13 residues. The CDR3 reads CASSEAGDYGYTF. For the CDR3, the DNA is TGTGCCAGCAGTGAAGCAGGGGACTATGGCTACACCTTC.

The table lists this clonotype with a few counts. The gene calls are TRBV30 and TRBJ1-2, with D unclear. The length of the CDR3 is 12 residues. V was clipped by 6 bases and J by 4 bases, with 12 bases between them. The germline V gene encodes CDR1 GTSNPN and CDR2 SVGIG (reference sequence). CDR3 nucleotides: TGTGCCTGTAGGAACACTTTCTATGGCTACACCTTC. This gives the protein CACRNTFYGYTF.

This clonotype was detected a few times. V and J are TRBV3-1 and TRBJ2-1, with 7 bases matching TRBD2. Germline values: CDR1 LGHDT, CDR2 YNNKEL (reference sequence). The V gene end was trimmed by 3 bases and the J gene end by 6 bases; junction bases not matched to a gene: 5. The CDR3 consists of 14 residues. The CDR3 DNA sequence: TGTGCCAGCAGCCAGGGGGGGGGTACCAATGAGCAGTTCTTC. It specifies CASSQGGGTNEQFF.

Worth noting for this clonotype: The junction shows a germline mismatch at one end, possibly a read error. The V and J genes are TRBV7-6 and TRBJ2-5, with D possibly matching TRBD2 (5 bases). Germline CDR1 SGHVS, CDR2 FNYEAQ. The length of the CDR3 is 12 residues. CDR3: CASSLAGENQYF. The CDR3 bases are TGTGCCAGCAGCTTAGCGGGAGAGAACCAGTACTTC.

The V and J genes are TRBV4-2 and TRBJ2-7, with 11 bases fitting TRBD2. The J call is doubtful: the DNA matches TRBJ2-5 better. From germline, CDR1 is LGHNA and CDR2 YNFKEQ. This CDR3 has 15 residues. In DNA form, the CDR3 reads TGTGCCAGCAGGGTGACTAGCGGGGCTTGGGAGACCCAGTACTTC. It is translated as CASRVTSGAWETQYF.

The CDR3 DNA is TGTGCCAGCAGCCCCTTCGAAGAGGAGTACTTC. Its protein is CASSPFEEEYF. V gene TRBV7-9 combines with J gene TRBJ2-5; no reliable D call. CDR1 SEHNR and CDR2 FQNEAQ come from the germline V gene (reference sequence). Trimming took off 5 bases at V and 12 bases at J, with 13 bases between the two ends. The CDR3 consists of 11 residues.

J is TRBJ1-6 and V is TRBV5-5; 9 nucleotides agree with TRBD1. This CDR3 has 17 residues. V dropped 4 bases and J dropped 3; count of bases not matched to a gene: 8. Germline lookup yields CDR1 SGHKS and CDR2 YYEKEE (reference sequence). CDR3: CASSAGQGLNYNSPLHF. The CDR3 DNA reads as TGTGCCAGCAGCGCGGGACAGGGTTTAAACTATAATTCACCCCTCCACTTT.

The genes are TRBV4-2 and TRBJ2-4, with 12 nucleotides matching TRBD1. Germline V CDR1 and CDR2: LGHNA, YNFKEQ. The CDR3 is 17 residues long. The V gene end was trimmed by 3 bases and the J gene end by 8 bases; junction bases not matched to a gene: 11. CDR3 bases: TGTGCCAGCAGCCAGCCCCCTCCGGGACAGGGGGCTGACATTCAGTACTTC. Its protein is CASSQPPPGQGADIQYF.

This rearrangement joins TRBV7-9 to TRBJ2-1, with D possibly matching TRBD1 (5 bases). Trimming removed 5 bases from V and 7 bases from J, with 12 bases in between. The V gene's germline CDR1 is SEHNR and CDR2 FQNEAQ (reference sequence). The CDR3 spans 13 residues. Here the CDR3 reads CASSTPGRNEQFF. The CDR3 DNA reads TGTGCCAGCAGCACCCCAGGGCGGAATGAGCAGTTCTTC.

V usage is TRBV7-6 and J usage is TRBJ2-1; D is uncertain. The CDR3 has 16 amino acids. Per germline, CDR1 SGHVS and CDR2 FNYEAQ. Trimming cost V 4 bases and J 0 bases, with 13 bases left between them. The chain's CDR3 is CASSWVGGLSYNEQFF. In DNA form, the CDR3 reads TGTGCCAGCAGCTGGGTGGGCGGCCTCTCCTACAATGAGCAGTTCTTC.

The chain recombines TRBV2 with TRBJ1-2; 8 nucleotides align to TRBD1. The CDR3 consists of 15 residues. Trimming took 5 bases from V and 6 from J; bases not matched to a gene: 11. Germline V lookup: CDR1 SNHLY, CDR2 FYNNEI. The CDR3 sequence: CASSFTGTGSNGYTF. DNA for the CDR3: TGTGCCAGCAGTTTCACCGGGACAGGATCTAATGGCTACACCTTC.

This sequence joins TRBV6-1 and TRBJ1-5; weak D call: TRBD1 (6 bases). Trimming cost V 1 base and J 6 bases, with 13 bases left between them. This CDR3 has 15 residues. Germline CDR1 and CDR2: MNHNS and SASEGT. The CDR3 nucleotides are TGTGCCAGCAGTGAAGGTGTGGGGGCGGGTCAGCCCCAGCATTTT. Translation gives CASSEGVGAGQPQHF.

In this sample, this clonotype turned up a few times. This chain connects TRBV10-1 to TRBJ1-2; 9 positions agree with TRBD1. After removal of 6 bases from V and 4 bases from J, the junction contained 3 bases not matched to a gene. Germline values: CDR1 WNHNN, CDR2 SYGVQD (reference sequence). This CDR3 contains 13 residues. CDR3 sequence reads: CASSDRGTYGYTF. The CDR3 DNA follows: TGCGCCAGCAGCGACAGGGGGACCTATGGCTACACCTTC.

This sequence joins TRBV28 and TRBJ1-4; D is unclear. The CDR3 has 14 residues. In germline, CDR1 is MDHEN, CDR2 SYDVKM. V was trimmed by 7 bases and J by 8 bases, leaving 17 bases between them. CDR3: CASTSGSRVEKLFF. The CDR3 bases are TGTGCCAGCACATCGGGGAGTAGGGTAGAAAAACTGTTTTTT.

The chain recombines TRBV7-3 with TRBJ2-1; perhaps TRBD2 as D (6 bases). The DNA end lines up better with TRBJ2-7; the J call may be wrong. The germline gives CDR1 SGHTA, CDR2 FQGTGA. The CDR3 is 17 residues long. The DNA for the CDR3 is TGTGCCAGCAGCTTAGGAGGGCTGGGAAGCTCCTACAATGAGCAGTACTTC. Amino acids: CASSLGGLGSSYNEQYF.

The chain joins TRBV4-1 to TRBJ2-7; D possibly matches TRBD1 or TRBD2 (5 bases each). The CDR3 sequence is 13 residues long. The germline V gene encodes CDR1 MGHRA and CDR2 YSYEKL. Trimming took 0 bases from V and 9 from J, leaving 12 bases between them. The CDR3, as DNA: TGCGCCAGCAGCCAAGAGTCAGCCGGGGCGCAGTACTTC. Its translation: CASSQESAGAQYF.

This chain links TRBV9 with TRBJ2-5; 10 bases align to TRBD2. The tail of the sequence fits TRBJ2-7 better, so the J call may be wrong. Per germline, CDR1 SGDLS and CDR2 YYNGEE. This CDR3 has 19 amino acids. The CDR3 loop is CASSVEKAGGPEFIYEQYF. DNA of the CDR3: TGTGCCAGCAGCGTCGAAAAAGCGGGAGGGCCGGAGTTTATATACGAGCAGTACTTC.

The CDR3 DNA follows: TGCAGCGTTGAAGATAGGCGGGGGACTCAATATGGCTACACCTTC. Encoded protein: CSVEDRRGTQYGYTF. The V gene is TRBV29-1, the J gene TRBJ1-2; maybe TRBD1 (5 bases). The V gene lost 0 bases and the J gene lost 5 bases, with 16 bases spanning the gap. The length of the CDR3 is 15 residues. From germline, CDR1 is SQVTM and CDR2 ANQGSEA.

The J gene is TRBJ2-2, the V gene TRBV6-1; 9 nucleotides match TRBD1. Germline lookup yields CDR1 MNHNS and CDR2 SASEGT. With 0 bases clipped from V and 4 bases from J, the junction kept 6 bases outside the gene matches. The CDR3 has 17 residues. CDR3 nucleotide sequence: TGTGCCAGCAGTGAAGCCGAAGGACAGGGGAGCACCGGGGAGCTGTTTTTT. Its translation: CASSEAEGQGSTGELFF.

V and J are TRBV27 and TRBJ2-7, with D unresolved. In germline, CDR1 is MNHEY, CDR2 SMNVEV (reference sequence). The germline V and J ends were trimmed by 5 bases and 2 bases, with 10 bases remaining between them. The CDR3 contains 13 residues. The CDR3 coding sequence is TGTGCCAGCAGTAAAACACCCACCTACGAGCAGTACTTC. Translated, it gives CASSKTPTYEQYF.

The chain couples TRBV29-1 to TRBJ1-1, with a weak D call TRBD1 (6 bases). V gave up 1 base and J gave up 4 bases, with 16 bases separating them. The CDR3 is 15 amino acids. Germline V gene lookup returns CDR1 SQVTM and CDR2 ANQGSEA. CDR3 nucleotide sequence: TGCAGCGTTGAAGTTCCCACAGGGTTGGGCACTGAAGCTTTCTTT. The encoded protein is CSVEVPTGLGTEAFF. Filled out from reference TRBV29-1 and TRBJ1-1, the complete variable domain reads SAVISQKPSRDICQRGTSLTIQCQVDSQVTMMFWYRQQPGQSLTLIATANQGSEATYESGFVIDKFPISRPNLTFSTLTVSNMSPEDSSIYLCSVEVPTGLGTEAFFGQGTRLTVV.

The chain combines TRBV7-9 with TRBJ2-2; weak D call: TRBD1 (6 bases). This CDR3 is built from 14 residues. The V and J ends lost 8 bases and 7 bases respectively, with 17 bases between them. Germline V gene data show CDR1 as SEHNR and CDR2 as FQNEAQ (reference sequence). CDR3 protein: CASASDSSYGELFF. The CDR3 DNA reads TGTGCCAGCGCTTCGGACAGCTCATACGGGGAGCTGTTTTTT. Drawing the rest from reference TRBV7-9 and TRBJ2-2, the complete variable domain is DTGVSQNPRHKITKRGQNVTFRCDPISEHNRLYWYRQTLGQGPEFLTYFQNEAQLEKSRLLSDRFSAERPKGSFSTLEIQRTEQGDSAMYLCASASDSSYGELFFGEGSRLTVL.

At least ten counts were recorded for this clonotype. The chain carries TRBV12-3 or TRBV12-4 and TRBJ2-3, with a weak D call TRBD2 (6 bases). The CDR3 length is 16 residues. The ends were cut back, 6 bases at V and 2 bases at J, with 18 bases in the middle. As DNA, the CDR3 is TGTGCCAGCAGCCCTCCGGAGGGGCCGAACACAGATACGCAGTATTTT. As protein: CASSPPEGPNTDTQYF.

This clonotype was observed a few times. This rearrangement joins TRBV7-9 to TRBJ1-2, with TRBD1 matching over 7 bases. Germline CDR1 is SEHNR and CDR2 is FQNEAQ (reference sequence). This CDR3 comprises 14 residues. V lost 5 bases to trimming and J lost 6 bases; unmatched junction nucleotides: 9. The CDR3 sequence is CASSHPTGTDGYTF. The CDR3 DNA is TGTGCCAGCAGCCACCCGACAGGGACGGATGGCTACACCTTC.

The J gene is TRBJ1-2, the V gene TRBV11-2; 7 positions agree with TRBD1. V gave up 4 bases and J gave up 6 bases; unmatched junction bases: 5. The CDR3 has 13 amino acids. CDR1 and CDR2 (germline): SGHAT, FQNNGV. The CDR3 loop reads CASSSTGMDGYTF. CDR3 in DNA: TGTGCCAGCAGCTCGACAGGGATGGATGGCTACACCTTC.

As concerns this clonotype: A much larger clone sits a single nucleotide away, making a read error possible. V usage is TRBV12-3 or TRBV12-4 and J usage is TRBJ1-2; tentatively, D is TRBD1 (6 bases). The CDR3 has 17 amino acids. V was cut by 3 bases and J by 4 bases, with 21 bases left in between. CDR3 residues: CASSLGAVGGSAYGYTF. In DNA, the CDR3 is TGTGCCAGCAGTTTGGGAGCCGTAGGGGGGTCGGCCTATGGCTACACCTTC.

The chain couples TRBV28 to TRBJ2-7; 7 bases line up with TRBD1. CDR3 length: 16 amino acids. Germline V gene sequence: CDR1 MDHEN, CDR2 SYDVKM. V shed 3 bases, J shed 7 bases, and the junction held 15 bases outside the gene matches. In DNA, the CDR3 is TGTGCCAGCAGTTTTAGGGGACAGTTCGGTAACAATGAGCAGTACTTC. It translates to CASSFRGQFGNNEQYF.

This clonotype occurred a few times. V and J are TRBV20-1 and TRBJ2-7; D is ambiguous. TRBJ2-5 matches the DNA end more closely, so the J call is doubtful. Germline CDR1 DFQATT, CDR2 SNEGSKA (reference sequence). CDR3 size: 11 residues. The CDR3 sequence is CSSILQETQYF. CDR3 bases: TGCAGTTCCATATTACAAGAGACCCAGTACTTC.

The CDR3 nucleotides are TGTGCCAGCAGCCAGACGGCAGGGGGTAACTATGGCTACACCTTC. Amino acid sequence: CASSQTAGGNYGYTF. The chain has TRBV6-5 and TRBJ1-2; TRBD1 aligns across 7 bases. CDR1 is MNHEY, CDR2 SVGAGI, per germline. The V gene end was trimmed by 6 bases and the J gene end by 1 base; junction bases not matched to a gene: 8. The CDR3 runs to 15 residues.